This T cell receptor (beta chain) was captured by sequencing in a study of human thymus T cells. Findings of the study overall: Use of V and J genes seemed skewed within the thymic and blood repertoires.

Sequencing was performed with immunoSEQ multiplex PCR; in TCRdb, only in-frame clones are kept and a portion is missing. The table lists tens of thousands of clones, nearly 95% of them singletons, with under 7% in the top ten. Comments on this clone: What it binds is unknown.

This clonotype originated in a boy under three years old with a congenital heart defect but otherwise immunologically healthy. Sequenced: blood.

DNA for the CDR3: TGTGCCAGCATCAAGACAGGGGGCTATGGCTACACCTTC. Translation gives CASIKTGGYGYTF. The chain recombines TRBV5-4 with TRBJ1-2; 9 bases are a match to TRBD1. Unmatched junction bases numbered 4, after V lost 6 bases and J lost 4 bases. This CDR3 contains 13 residues. Germline-derived CDR1 and CDR2 are SGHNT and YYREEE (reference sequence).